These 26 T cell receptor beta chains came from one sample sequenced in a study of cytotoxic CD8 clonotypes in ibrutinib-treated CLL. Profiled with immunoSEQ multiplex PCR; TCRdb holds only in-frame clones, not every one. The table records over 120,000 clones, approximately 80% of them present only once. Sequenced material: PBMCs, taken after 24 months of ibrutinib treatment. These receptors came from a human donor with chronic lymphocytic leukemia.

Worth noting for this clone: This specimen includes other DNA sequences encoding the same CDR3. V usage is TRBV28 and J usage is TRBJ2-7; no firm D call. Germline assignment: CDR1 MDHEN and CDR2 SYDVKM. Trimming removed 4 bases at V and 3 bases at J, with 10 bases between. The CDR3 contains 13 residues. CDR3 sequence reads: CASSSQPSYEQYF. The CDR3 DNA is TGTGCCAGCAGTTCCCAACCCAGCTACGAGCAGTACTTC.

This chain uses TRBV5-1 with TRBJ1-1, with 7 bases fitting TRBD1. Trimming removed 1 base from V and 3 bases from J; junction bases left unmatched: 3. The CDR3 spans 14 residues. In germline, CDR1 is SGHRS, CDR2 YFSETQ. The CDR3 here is CASSLPRGYTEAFF. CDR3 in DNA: TGCGCCAGCAGCTTGCCCAGGGGGTACACTGAAGCTTTCTTT.

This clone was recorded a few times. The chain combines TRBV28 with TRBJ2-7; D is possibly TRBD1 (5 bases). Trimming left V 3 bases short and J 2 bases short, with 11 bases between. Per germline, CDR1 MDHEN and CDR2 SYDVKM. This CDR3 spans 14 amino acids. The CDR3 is CASSLAGKTYEQYF. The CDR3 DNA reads TGTGCCAGCAGTTTGGCAGGGAAAACCTACGAGCAGTACTTC.

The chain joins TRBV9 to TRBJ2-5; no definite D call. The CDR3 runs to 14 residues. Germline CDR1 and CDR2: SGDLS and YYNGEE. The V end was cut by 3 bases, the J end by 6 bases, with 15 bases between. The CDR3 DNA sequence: TGTGCCAGCAGCGCCGGTTTTGTCGGGCAGACCCAGTACTTC. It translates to CASSAGFVGQTQYF.

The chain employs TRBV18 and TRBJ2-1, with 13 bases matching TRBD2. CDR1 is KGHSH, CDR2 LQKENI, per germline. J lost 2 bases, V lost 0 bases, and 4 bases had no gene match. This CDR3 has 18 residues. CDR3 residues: CASSPPGLAGTAYNEQFF. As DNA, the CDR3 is TGTGCCAGCTCACCACCGGGACTAGCGGGGACGGCCTACAATGAGCAGTTCTTC.

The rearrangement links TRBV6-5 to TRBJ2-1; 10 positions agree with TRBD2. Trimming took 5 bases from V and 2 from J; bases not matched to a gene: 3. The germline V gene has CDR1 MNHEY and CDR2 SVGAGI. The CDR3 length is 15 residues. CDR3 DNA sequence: TGTGCCAGCAGTCAAACTAGCGGGACCTACAATGAGCAGTTCTTC. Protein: CASSQTSGTYNEQFF.

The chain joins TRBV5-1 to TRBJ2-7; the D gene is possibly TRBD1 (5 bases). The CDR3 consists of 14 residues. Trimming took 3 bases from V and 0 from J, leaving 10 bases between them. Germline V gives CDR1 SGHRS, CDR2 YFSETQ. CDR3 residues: CASSSQGSSYEQYF. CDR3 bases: TGCGCCAGCAGCTCTCAGGGCAGCTCCTACGAGCAGTACTTC.

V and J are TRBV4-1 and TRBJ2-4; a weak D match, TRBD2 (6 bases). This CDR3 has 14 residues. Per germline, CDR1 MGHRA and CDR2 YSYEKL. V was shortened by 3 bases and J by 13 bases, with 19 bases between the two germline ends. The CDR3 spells CASSHGTPSPLQYF. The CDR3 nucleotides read TGCGCCAGCAGCCACGGGACTCCCAGCCCGCTCCAGTACTTC.

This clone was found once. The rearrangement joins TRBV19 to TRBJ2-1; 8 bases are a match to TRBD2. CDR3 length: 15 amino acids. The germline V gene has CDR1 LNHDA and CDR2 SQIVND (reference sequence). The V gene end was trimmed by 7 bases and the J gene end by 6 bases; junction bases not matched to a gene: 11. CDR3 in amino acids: CASIGGASGSNEQFF. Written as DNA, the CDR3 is TGTGCCAGTATCGGGGGGGCTAGCGGAAGCAATGAGCAGTTCTTC.

The CDR3 here is CASSLGGHYEQYF. The CDR3 nucleotides are TGTGCCAGCAGCTTAGGGGGACACTACGAGCAGTACTTC. The chain has TRBV11-3 and TRBJ2-7, with TRBD1 as a possible D gene (6 bases). The CDR3 covers 13 residues. CDR1 is SGHNT and CDR2 is YENEEA in the germline V gene. Trimming took 1 base from V and 3 from J, leaving 7 bases between them.

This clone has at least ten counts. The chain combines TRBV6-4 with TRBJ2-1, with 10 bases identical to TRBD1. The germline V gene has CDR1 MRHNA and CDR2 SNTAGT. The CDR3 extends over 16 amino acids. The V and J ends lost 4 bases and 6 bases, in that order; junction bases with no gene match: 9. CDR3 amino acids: CASSGHGTGDPNEQFF. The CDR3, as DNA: TGTGCCAGCAGTGGTCACGGGACAGGGGACCCCAATGAGCAGTTCTTC.

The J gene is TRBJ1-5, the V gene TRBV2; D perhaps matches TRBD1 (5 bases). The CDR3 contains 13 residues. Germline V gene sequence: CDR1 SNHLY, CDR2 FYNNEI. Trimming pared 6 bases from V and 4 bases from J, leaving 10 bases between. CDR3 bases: TGTGCCAGCAGGATTCAGGGAAATCAGCCCCAGCATTTT. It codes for CASRIQGNQPQHF.

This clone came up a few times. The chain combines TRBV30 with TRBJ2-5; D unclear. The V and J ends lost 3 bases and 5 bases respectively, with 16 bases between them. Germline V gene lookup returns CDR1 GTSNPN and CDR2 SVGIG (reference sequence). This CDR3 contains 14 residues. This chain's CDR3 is CAWRPPGPRETQYF. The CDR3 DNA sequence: TGTGCCTGGAGGCCCCCGGGCCCCCGGGAGACCCAGTACTTC.

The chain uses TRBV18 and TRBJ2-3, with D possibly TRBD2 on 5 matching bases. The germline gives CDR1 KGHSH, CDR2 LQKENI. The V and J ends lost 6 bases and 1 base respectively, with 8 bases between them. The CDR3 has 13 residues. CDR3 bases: TGTGCCAGCTCGCGGGCGGGCACAGATACGCAGTATTTT. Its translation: CASSRAGTDTQYF.

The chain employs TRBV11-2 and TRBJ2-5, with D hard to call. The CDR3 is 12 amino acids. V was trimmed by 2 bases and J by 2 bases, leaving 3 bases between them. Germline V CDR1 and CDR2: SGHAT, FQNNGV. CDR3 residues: CASSLLQETQYF. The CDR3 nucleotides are TGTGCCAGCAGCTTACTGCAAGAGACCCAGTACTTC.

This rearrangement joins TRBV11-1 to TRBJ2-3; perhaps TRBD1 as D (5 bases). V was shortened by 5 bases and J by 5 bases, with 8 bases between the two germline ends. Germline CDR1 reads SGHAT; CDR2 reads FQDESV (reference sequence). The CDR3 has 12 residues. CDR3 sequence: CASSAQGDTQYF. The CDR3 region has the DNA TGTGCCAGCAGCGCCCAGGGAGATACGCAGTATTTT.

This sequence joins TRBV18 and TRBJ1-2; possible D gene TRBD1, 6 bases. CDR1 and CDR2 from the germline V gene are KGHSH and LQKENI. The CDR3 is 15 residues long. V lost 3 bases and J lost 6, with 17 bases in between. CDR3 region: CASSPPLVKGDGYTF. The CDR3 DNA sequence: TGTGCCAGCTCACCGCCCCTAGTGAAGGGGGATGGCTACACCTTC. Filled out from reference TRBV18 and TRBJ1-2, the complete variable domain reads NAGVMQNPRHLVRRRGQEARLRCSPMKGHSHVYWYRQLPEEGLKFMVYLQKENIIDESGMPKERFSAEFPKEGPSILRIQQVVRGDSAAYFCASSPPLVKGDGYTFGSGTRLTVV.

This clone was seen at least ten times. In DNA form, the CDR3 reads TGTGCCAGCTCACTCCGGGTCGGGGAGCTGTTTTTT. Translated, it gives CASSLRVGELFF. The rearrangement uses TRBV18 and TRBJ2-2; unclear D gene. The CDR3 consists of 12 residues. V gave up 4 bases and J gave up 7 bases, with 7 bases separating them. CDR1 is KGHSH, CDR2 LQKENI, per germline.

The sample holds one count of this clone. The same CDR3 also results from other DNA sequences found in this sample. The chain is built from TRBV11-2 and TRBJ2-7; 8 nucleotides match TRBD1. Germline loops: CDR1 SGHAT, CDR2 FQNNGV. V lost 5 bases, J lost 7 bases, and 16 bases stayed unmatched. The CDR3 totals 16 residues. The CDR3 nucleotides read TGTGCCAGCAGCGGGCACCGGGACAGGATGGGGCGGGAGCAGTACTTC. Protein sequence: CASSGHRDRMGREQYF.

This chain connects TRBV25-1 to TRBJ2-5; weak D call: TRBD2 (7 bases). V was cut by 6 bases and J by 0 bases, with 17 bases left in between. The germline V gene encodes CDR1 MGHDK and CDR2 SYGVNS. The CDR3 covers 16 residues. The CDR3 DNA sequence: TGTGCCAGCAGGTGGGGGGCAGCGGGGAACCAAGAGACCCAGTACTTC. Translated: CASRWGAAGNQETQYF.

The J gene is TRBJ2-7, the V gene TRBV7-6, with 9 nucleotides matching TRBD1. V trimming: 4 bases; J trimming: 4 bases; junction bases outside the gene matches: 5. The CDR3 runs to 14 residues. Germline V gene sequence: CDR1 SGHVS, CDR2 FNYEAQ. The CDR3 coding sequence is TGTGCCAGCAGCTCCCGACAGGGGGGGTACGAGCAGTACTTC. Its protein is CASSSRQGGYEQYF.

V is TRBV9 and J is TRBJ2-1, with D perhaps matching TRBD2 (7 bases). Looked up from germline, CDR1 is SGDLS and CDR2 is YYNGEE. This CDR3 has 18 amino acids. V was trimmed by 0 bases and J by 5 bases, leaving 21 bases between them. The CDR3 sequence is CASSVGGGASGLNNEQFF. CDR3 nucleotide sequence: TGTGCCAGCAGCGTAGGAGGGGGGGCTAGCGGCCTAAACAATGAGCAGTTCTTC.

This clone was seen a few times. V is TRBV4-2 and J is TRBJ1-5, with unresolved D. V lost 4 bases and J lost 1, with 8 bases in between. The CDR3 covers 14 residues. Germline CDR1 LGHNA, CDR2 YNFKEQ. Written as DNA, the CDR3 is TGTGCCAGCAGCCCAGGAGTCAGCAATCAGCCCCAGCATTTT. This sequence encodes CASSPGVSNQPQHF.

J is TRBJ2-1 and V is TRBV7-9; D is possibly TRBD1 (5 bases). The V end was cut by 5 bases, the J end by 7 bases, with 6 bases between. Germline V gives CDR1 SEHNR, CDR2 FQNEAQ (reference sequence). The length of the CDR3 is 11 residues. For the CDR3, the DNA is TGTGCCAGCAGCCGGACAAATGAGCAGTTCTTC. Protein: CASSRTNEQFF.

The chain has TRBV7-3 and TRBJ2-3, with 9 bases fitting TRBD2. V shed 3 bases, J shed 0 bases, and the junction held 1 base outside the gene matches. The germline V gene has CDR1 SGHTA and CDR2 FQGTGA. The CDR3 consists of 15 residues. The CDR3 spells CASSLTSGSTDTQYF. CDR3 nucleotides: TGTGCCAGCAGCTTGACTAGCGGCAGCACAGATACGCAGTATTTT.

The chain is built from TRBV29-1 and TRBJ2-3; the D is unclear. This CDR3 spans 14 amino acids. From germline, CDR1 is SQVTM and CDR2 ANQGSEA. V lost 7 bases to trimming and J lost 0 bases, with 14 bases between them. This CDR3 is CSAGRGTSTDTQYF. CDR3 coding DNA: TGCAGCGCCGGGCGCGGAACCAGCACAGATACGCAGTATTTT.